Each of the 18 T cell receptor beta chains below was sequenced from the same sample in a study of blood T cell repertoires in COVID-19. Method: immunoSEQ multiplex PCR; TCRdb's copy keeps in-frame clones and lacks some. There are 150,000 to 200,000 clones in the sample; roughly 87% occur only once, and 1.6% lies in the top ten. The sequencing sample was made of peripheral blood. All receptors come from a woman in her forties or fifties with acute or convalescent COVID-19.

This clone was seen repeatedly, ten times or more. J is TRBJ2-5 and V is TRBV21-1; the D call TRBD1 from the table was never checked on the DNA. TRBV21-1 is a listed pseudogene. The CDR3 has 14 residues. CDR3 bases: TGTGCCAGCAGCACACACAGGCCAGGAGAGACCCAGTACTTC. This encodes CASSTHRPGETQYF.

This clone was seen a few times. The CDR3, as DNA: TGTGCCAGCAGCTTAGATAACAACAGGAGGGGCAATCAGCCCCAGCATTTT. Translation gives CASSLDNNRRGNQPQHF. This rearrangement joins TRBV11-2 to TRBJ1-5; D may be TRBD1 (5 bases). CDR1 and CDR2 from the germline V gene are SGHAT and FQNNGV. V lost 0 bases to trimming and J lost 2 bases, with 14 bases between them. The CDR3 covers 17 residues.

This chain links TRBV18 with TRBJ2-1; TRBD2 agrees at 10 bases. This CDR3 has 18 residues. Germline V gives CDR1 KGHSH, CDR2 LQKENI. V gave up 2 bases and J gave up 0 bases; unmatched junction bases: 7. The CDR3 nucleotides read TGTGCCAGCTCACCAATAGCGGGAGGCCTCAGCTCCTACAATGAGCAGTTCTTC. It encodes CASSPIAGGLSSYNEQFF.

The genes are TRBV24-1 and TRBJ1-4; weak D call: TRBD1 (5 bases). Germline V gene data show CDR1 as KGHDR and CDR2 as SFDVKD. This CDR3 contains 15 residues. V shed 1 base and J shed 6 bases, with 11 bases lying between them. The CDR3 nucleotides read TGTGCCACCAGTGATTTAGGAGGGGAGGATGAAAAACTGTTTTTT. Translated, it gives CATSDLGGEDEKLFF.

This CDR3 reads CASSLLIPRDTRKGNEQFF. As DNA, the CDR3 is TGTGCCAGCAGTTTACTGATCCCAAGGGACACCCGCAAAGGGAATGAGCAGTTCTTC. The chain employs TRBV28 and TRBJ2-1; D may be TRBD1 (6 bases). The CDR3 consists of 19 residues. Trimming took 2 bases from V and 7 from J, leaving 27 bases between them. Germline V lookup: CDR1 MDHEN, CDR2 SYDVKM.

The chain employs TRBV10-3 and TRBJ1-3, with no clear D. Per the germline V gene, CDR1 is ENHRY and CDR2 is SYGVKD. This CDR3 region has 15 residues. The V and J ends lost 3 bases and 8 bases respectively, with 17 bases between them. In DNA, the CDR3 is TGTGCCATCAGTGAACGCGGTACGGGGTGGGACACCATATATTTT. It is translated as CAISERGTGWDTIYF.

The chain combines TRBV30 with TRBJ2-7; 9 bases map to TRBD1. The junction had 8 bases not matched to a gene; V was cut back by 8 bases and J by 3 bases. Germline V gives CDR1 GTSNPN, CDR2 SVGIG (reference sequence). The CDR3 is made up of 13 amino acids. CDR3 DNA: TGTGCCCGAGGAAGGGGACAGGGCTACGAGCAGTACTTC. Translating it yields CARGRGQGYEQYF.

This CDR3 reads CASSQDLLAGGDHNEQFF. The CDR3 coding sequence is TGCGCCAGCAGCCAAGATCTGCTAGCGGGAGGAGACCACAATGAGCAGTTCTTC. V and J are TRBV4-3 and TRBJ2-1; 11 bases fit TRBD2. The CDR3 length is 18 residues. Germline loops: CDR1 LGHNA, CDR2 YSLEER. The V segment lost 0 bases and the J segment 5 bases; nucleotides outside the gene matches: 9.

This clone was recorded only once. The chain employs TRBV5-1 and TRBJ1-1; tentative D call: TRBD1 (5 bases). The CDR3 spans 14 residues. Trimming removed 6 bases from V and 0 bases from J, with 12 bases in between. Germline V gene sequence: CDR1 SGHRS, CDR2 YFSETQ. The CDR3 here is CASTADNLNTEAFF. CDR3 DNA sequence: TGCGCCAGCACCGCGGACAACTTGAACACTGAAGCTTTCTTT.

The chain employs TRBV5-1 and TRBJ1-2; the match to TRBD1 covers 7 bases. The germline V gene encodes CDR1 SGHRS and CDR2 YFSETQ. CDR3 size: 15 residues. Trimming removed 0 bases from V and 5 bases from J; junction bases left unmatched: 7. For the CDR3, the DNA is TGCGCCAGCAGCTTGGCCCGGGACAGCTTTTATGGCTACACCTTC. It is translated as CASSLARDSFYGYTF.

This clone was observed a few times. The V gene is TRBV24-1, the J gene TRBJ2-1, with 9 bases aligning to TRBD1. The CDR3 loop spans 18 amino acids. The germline gives CDR1 KGHDR, CDR2 SFDVKD. J gave up 6 bases and V 4 bases, and 15 bases lay outside the gene matches. CDR3 region: CATSDPDGTGRGANEQFF. The CDR3 region has the DNA TGTGCCACCAGTGACCCTGACGGGACAGGGAGGGGAGCCAATGAGCAGTTCTTC.

V usage is TRBV20-1 and J usage is TRBJ2-1; maybe TRBD2 (5 bases). From germline, CDR1 is DFQATT and CDR2 SNEGSKA (reference sequence). This CDR3 spans 18 amino acids. V gave up 3 bases and J gave up 0 bases, with 21 bases separating them. The CDR3 is CSASRLDSSWRSYNEQFF. CDR3 nucleotides: TGCAGTGCTAGTCGTTTGGACTCTTCTTGGCGCTCCTACAATGAGCAGTTCTTC.

This chain links TRBV2 with TRBJ2-5; TRBD2 agrees at 10 bases. Germline V gives CDR1 SNHLY, CDR2 FYNNEI. The CDR3 loop spans 16 amino acids. The junction had 6 bases not matched to a gene; V was cut back by 3 bases and J by 2 bases. CDR3 loop: CASSDLAGGPQETQYF. For the CDR3, the DNA is TGTGCCAGCAGTGACTTAGCGGGAGGACCTCAAGAGACCCAGTACTTC.

This clone was detected ten times or more. This chain joins TRBV9 and TRBJ1-1; D gene ambiguous. V dropped 0 bases and J dropped 0 bases, with 9 bases sitting between them. CDR1 and CDR2 (germline): SGDLS, YYNGEE. The CDR3 length is 15 residues. The CDR3 region has the DNA TGTGCCAGCAGCGTAGACTACACCTTGAACACTGAAGCTTTCTTT. As protein: CASSVDYTLNTEAFF.

The chain joins TRBV3-1 (or the pseudogene TRBV3-2) to TRBJ2-1; tentative D call: TRBD1 (5 bases). The germline V and J ends were trimmed by 3 bases and 3 bases, with 12 bases remaining between them. The germline gives CDR1 LGHDT, CDR2 YNNKEL (reference sequence). The length of the CDR3 is 15 residues. CDR3 loop: CASSHLGALYNEQFF. CDR3 nucleotides: TGTGCCAGCAGCCACCTAGGGGCACTCTACAATGAGCAGTTCTTC.

The V and J genes are TRBV5-8 and TRBJ2-7; the D gene is possibly TRBD1 (6 bases). V dropped 1 base and J dropped 2 bases, with 19 bases sitting between them. Germline-derived CDR1 and CDR2 are SGHTS and YDEGEE. This CDR3 comprises 17 residues. CDR3 in amino acids: CASSLLGARDITYEQYF. For the CDR3, the DNA is TGTGCCAGCAGCTTGTTAGGGGCCCGGGACATCACCTACGAGCAGTACTTC.

V is TRBV25-1 and J is TRBJ2-3; D is unclear. Between the trimmed V and J ends, which lost 3 bases and 8 bases, there was a span of 12 bases. Germline CDR1 is MGHDK and CDR2 is SYGVNS. The CDR3 has 13 amino acids. The CDR3 bases are TGTGCCAGCAGTGAGCCCTCAACGGGTACGCAGTATTTT. Its translation: CASSEPSTGTQYF.

DNA of the CDR3: TGTGCCAGCAGCTTAGCTAGCGGGGGCTATGGCTACACCTTC. Its translation is CASSLASGGYGYTF. This chain uses TRBV7-9 with TRBJ1-2; tentatively, D is TRBD1 (5 bases). Germline values: CDR1 SEHNR, CDR2 FQNEAQ (reference sequence). V was trimmed by 0 bases and J by 4 bases, leaving 9 bases between them. The CDR3 runs 14 residues.